This T cell receptor beta chain derives from a study of OX40 agonist ivuxolimab in advanced cancers. Study-level background: Clinicians treated patients with ivuxolimab, an agonistic anti-OX40 (CD134) antibody.

Sequencing used immunoSEQ multiplex PCR; TCRdb keeps in-frame clones, though not all of them. Here the sample spans tens of thousands of clones, more than 75% being singletons. Trimming stripped 1 base from V and 6 bases from J, with 20 bases between. Per the germline V gene, CDR1 is MGHRA and CDR2 is YSYEKL. The CDR3 sequence is 17 residues long. This rearrangement joins TRBV4-1 to TRBJ2-3, with D perhaps assigned TRBD1 or TRBD2 (6 bases each). Sequencing used CD4+ or CD8+ T cells sorted from blood, obtained in a trial of the OX40 agonist ivuxolimab. This clonotype originated in an adult with an advanced solid tumor such as melanoma, head and neck, liver or kidney cancer. Written as DNA, the CDR3 is TGCGCCAGCAGCCAAGGGGGCATGAGATGGGGGGCGGATACGCAGTATTTT. Translated, it gives CASSQGGMRWGADTQYF.